This entry features one T cell receptor beta chain sequence. An end of the junction does not agree with germline; a read error may underlie this. This CDR3 spans 17 amino acids. The V gene's germline CDR1 is SGHAT and CDR2 FQNNGV. Unsorted bulk tissue, about 17-33 mg of it, served as the source for co-extraction of RNA and DNA. With a constant-region primer, TCR beta cDNA was made from about 0.5 ug of total RNA. Three nested multiplex PCR rounds of slightly modified ARM-PCR generated TCR beta libraries. The first two PCR rounds, approximately 11 cycles each, used TRBV1-TRBV30 forward primers and a C-beta reverse primer. TCRdb reprocessed the multiplex PCR reads with MiXCR, giving one entry per CDR3 protein. The sample shows approximately 80,000 distinct CDR3 sequences, roughly 69% of them seen only once. The data are from a study of tumor-infiltrating lymphocytes in primary liver carcinoma. Study summary: Donors had hepatocellular carcinoma or combined HCC and intrahepatic cholangiocarcinoma.

The TCR originated in a man aged 35 to 55 with primary liver carcinoma and hepatitis B virus infection. The chain combines TRBV11-2 with TRBJ1-5, with D possibly TRBD1 on 6 matching bases. The material sequenced was tumor-adjacent normal liver tissue. DNA for the CDR3: TGTGCCAGCAGTTTAGTAGGGGTAACAGGGAGCAATCAGCCCCAGCAATTT. It is translated as CASSLVGVTGSNQPQQF.